These 19 T cell receptor beta chains came from one sample sequenced in a study of blood T cell repertoires in COVID-19. The table came from immunoSEQ multiplex PCR; TCRdb's copy has only in-frame clones and leaves some out. The sample has around 140,000 clones, just over 85% seen once; the top ten hold 4.3%. Specimen: PBMCs or T cells enriched from blood (not recorded which). These receptors originate from a man aged 50-60 years who had recovered from COVID-19.

The J gene is TRBJ2-5, the V gene TRBV5-4, with a possible D match to TRBD2 (6 bases). The CDR3 sequence is 14 residues long. V gave up 4 bases and J gave up 4 bases, with 14 bases separating them. Per the germline V gene, CDR1 is SGHNT and CDR2 is YYREEE (reference sequence). Written as DNA, the CDR3 is TGTGCCAGCAGCCAAGGGCAGGGAGGAGAGACCCAGTACTTC. The encoded protein is CASSQGQGGETQYF.

V usage is TRBV19 and J usage is TRBJ2-1, with D perhaps matching TRBD1 (6 bases). Per germline, CDR1 LNHDA and CDR2 SQIVND (reference sequence). The V and J ends lost 4 bases and 6 bases respectively, with 19 bases between them. The CDR3 runs 16 residues. CDR3 region: CASSRNGAGAVNEQFF. CDR3 in DNA: TGTGCCAGTAGTAGGAATGGGGCAGGGGCCGTCAATGAGCAGTTCTTC.

J is TRBJ1-1 and V is TRBV27, with D possibly matching TRBD1 (5 bases). This CDR3 has 14 residues. Germline V gene sequence: CDR1 MNHEY, CDR2 SMNVEV (reference sequence). Between the trimmed V and J ends, which lost 4 bases and 4 bases, there was a span of 13 bases. This CDR3 reads CASSSIGHPTEAFF. In nucleotides, the CDR3 is TGTGCCAGCAGTTCTATCGGACATCCCACTGAAGCTTTCTTT.

This clone appeared once. This chain links TRBV20-1 with TRBJ2-7, with TRBD1 matching 7 bases. CDR1 and CDR2 (germline): DFQATT, SNEGSKA (reference sequence). The CDR3 spans 16 residues. V shed 3 bases and J 2 bases; nucleotides not matched to a gene: 13. As DNA, the CDR3 is TGCAGTGCTAGTGCATATACAGGGGCAGGGGCCTACGAGCAGTACTTC. It is translated as CSASAYTGAGAYEQYF.

The rearrangement links TRBV15 to TRBJ1-5, with 11 bases lining up with TRBD1. This CDR3 contains 17 residues. V lost 0 bases, J lost 4 bases, and 5 bases stayed unmatched. CDR1 LNHNV and CDR2 YYDKDF come from the germline V gene (reference sequence). The CDR3, as DNA: TGTGCCACCAGCAGAGAAAGGGGGACAGGGGGGAATCAGCCCCAGCATTTT. Translation gives CATSRERGTGGNQPQHF.

The chain links TRBV7-6 to TRBJ2-2; 10 bases fit TRBD1. Germline CDR1 SGHVS, CDR2 FNYEAQ. The length of the CDR3 is 16 residues. The ends lost 4 bases at V and 8 bases at J; junction bases unmatched: 10. In DNA, the CDR3 is TGTGCCAGCAGCTCCTTACCGGGACAGGGGATGGGGGAGCTGTTTTTT. Residues: CASSSLPGQGMGELFF.

In its sample, this clone was seen once. The J gene is TRBJ1-3, the V gene TRBV28, with 11 nucleotides matching TRBD1. Germline V CDR1 and CDR2: MDHEN, SYDVKM. V was pared by 7 bases and J by 7 bases, with 6 bases of the junction left unmatched. This CDR3 region has 14 residues. CDR3 sequence: CASIPGTGGNTIYF. CDR3 sequence (DNA): TGTGCCAGCATTCCTGGGACAGGGGGGAACACCATATATTTT.

This clone was counted a few times. CDR3 DNA sequence: TGTGCCAGCAGCTCGGGACTAGCGGGAGGGGTCTACGAGCAGTACTTC. It translates to CASSSGLAGGVYEQYF. The chain links TRBV7-9 to TRBJ2-7, with 16 bases that match TRBD2. This CDR3 region has 16 residues. Germline trimming cut 4 bases from V and 3 bases from J; bases unmatched to any gene: 3. The germline gives CDR1 SEHNR, CDR2 FQNEAQ (reference sequence).

The genes are TRBV7-2 and TRBJ1-2, with 9 bases lining up with TRBD1. Germline trimming cut 2 bases from V and 5 bases from J; bases unmatched to any gene: 3. Germline V gene lookup returns CDR1 SGHTA and CDR2 FQGNSA. The CDR3 consists of 14 residues. CDR3 loop: CASSLTGQGYGYTF. CDR3 sequence (DNA): TGTGCCAGCAGCTTAACGGGACAGGGTTATGGCTACACCTTC.

This rearrangement joins TRBV6-5 to TRBJ2-6, with TRBD1 matching over 7 bases. This CDR3 contains 14 residues. After removal of 8 bases from V and 1 base from J, the junction contained 2 bases not matched to a gene. Germline CDR1 and CDR2: MNHEY and SVGAGI. The CDR3 DNA follows: TGTGCCAGCGCGACAGGGTCTGGGGCCAACGTCCTGACTTTC. This encodes CASATGSGANVLTF.

This chain connects TRBV5-4 to TRBJ2-5; 12 positions agree with TRBD2. The CDR3 spans 16 residues. CDR1 and CDR2 from the germline V gene are SGHNT and YYREEE (reference sequence). V shed 4 bases, J shed 5 bases, and the junction held 9 bases outside the gene matches. CDR3 in amino acids: CASSAPSGGALETQYF. DNA of the CDR3: TGTGCCAGCAGCGCCCCTAGCGGGGGGGCCCTGGAGACCCAGTACTTC.

This clone appeared a few times. V is TRBV7-2 and J is TRBJ1-2; no clear D gene. Trimming removed 1 base at V and 5 bases at J, with 8 bases between. Looked up from germline, CDR1 is SGHTA and CDR2 is FQGNSA. CDR3 length equals 13 residues. DNA of the CDR3: TGTGCCAGCAGCTTAGGGGCGATATATGGCTACACCTTC. Its translation: CASSLGAIYGYTF.

V and J are TRBV4-3 and TRBJ2-1; a possible D gene is TRBD1 (5 bases). The germline CDR1 and CDR2 sequences are LGHNA and YSLEER. This CDR3 has 16 amino acids. Trimming took 0 bases from V and 0 from J, leaving 9 bases between them. The CDR3 DNA follows: TGCGCCAGCAGCCAAGAAAGCGACAGCTCCTACAATGAGCAGTTCTTC. It codes for CASSQESDSSYNEQFF.

The V call is TRBV19, the J call TRBJ1-4; D unclear. The CDR3 is made up of 13 amino acids. Germline loops: CDR1 LNHDA, CDR2 SQIVND (reference sequence). Trimming took off 8 bases at V and 3 bases at J, with 10 bases between the two ends. CDR3 DNA sequence: TGTGCCAGTTGGAATCGGGCTAATGAAAAACTGTTTTTT. This codes for CASWNRANEKLFF.

The J gene is TRBJ2-2, the V gene TRBV19; 8 nucleotides align to TRBD1. The germline CDR1 and CDR2 sequences are LNHDA and SQIVND (reference sequence). V lost 5 bases and J lost 1; bases outside the gene matches: 3. This CDR3 has 15 residues. CDR3 in DNA: TGTGCCAGTAGTCCCGGGACAGGGAACACCGGGGAGCTGTTTTTT. Encoded protein: CASSPGTGNTGELFF.

The chain joins TRBV7-9 to TRBJ1-6, with 7 bases lining up with TRBD1. The CDR3 is made up of 16 amino acids. Per the germline V gene, CDR1 is SEHNR and CDR2 is FQNEAQ (reference sequence). V lost 5 bases, J lost 7 bases, and 11 bases stayed unmatched. The CDR3 DNA is TGTGCCAGCAGCCCATCCTCCGGGACAGCCAATTCACCCCTCCACTTT. Amino acid sequence: CASSPSSGTANSPLHF.

J is TRBJ2-3 and V is TRBV9; possible D gene TRBD2, 5 bases. In germline, CDR1 is SGDLS, CDR2 YYNGEE. This CDR3 has 14 amino acids. V lost 0 bases and J lost 6, with 11 bases in between. The CDR3 DNA follows: TGTGCCAGCAGCGTAGGTAGCGCTCCGGATACGCAGTATTTT. It yields the protein CASSVGSAPDTQYF.

This clone has just a few counts. The chain carries TRBV5-4 and TRBJ1-2, with 7 nucleotides matching TRBD1. The CDR3 spans 11 residues. Germline CDR1 reads SGHNT; CDR2 reads YYREEE (reference sequence). The J segment lost 12 bases and the V segment lost 3 bases, leaving 5 bases of the junction unmatched. The CDR3 spells CASSSQGINTF. The CDR3 bases are TGTGCCAGCAGCTCACAGGGGATTAACACCTTC.

The CDR3 region has the DNA TGCAGTCAGGGCAGCCGCTATGGCTACACCTTC. Protein product: CSQGSRYGYTF. The chain has TRBV20-1 and TRBJ1-2, with D maybe TRBD1 (5 bases). Per the germline V gene, CDR1 is DFQATT and CDR2 is SNEGSKA (reference sequence). The length of the CDR3 is 11 residues. The V end lost 8 bases, the J end lost 4 bases, and 11 bases lay between the germline ends.